A selection of T cell receptor beta chains follows, all from one sample in a study of blood T cell repertoires in COVID-19. This table comes from immunoSEQ multiplex PCR, and its TCRdb copy is limited to in-frame clones, with some not included. The sample holds 210,000 or so clones, around 84% seen once. Source material: peripheral blood. These receptor sequences come from a woman aged 80 or over with active or convalescent COVID-19. CDR3s include the opening cysteine and the closing phenylalanine or tryptophan. The D gene is left open where the match is weak. Some rows mark clone size as missing; the rest say once, few, many or name a class of expanded clone.

size: -
length: 17
V: TRBV18
J: TRBJ1-5
D: -
DNA: TGTGCCAGCTCACCGCCTGTTCGGGTCCCACGCAATCAGCCCCAGCATTTT
CDR3: CASSPPVRVPRNQPQHF

size: -
length: 14
V: TRBV27
J: TRBJ2-5
D: TRBD2
DNA: TGTGCCAGCAGTTCGGGACTAGGGCACGGGACCCAGTACTTC
CDR3: CASSSGLGHGTQYF

size: -
length: 14
V: TRBV14
J: TRBJ1-1
D: TRBD1
DNA: TGTGCCAGCAGCCAGGGACAGGGTTTCACTGAAGCTTTCTTT
CDR3: CASSQGQGFTEAFF

size: -
length: 12
V: TRBV19
J: TRBJ2-7
D: -
DNA: TGTGCCACATCGGACAGCGCCTACGAGCAGTACTTC
CDR3: CATSDSAYEQYF

size: -
length: 12
V: TRBV5-4
J: TRBJ2-6
D: -
DNA: TGTGCCAGCCTTTCTGGGGCCAACGTCCTGACTTTC
CDR3: CASLSGANVLTF

size: -
length: 16
V: TRBV14
J: TRBJ1-4
D: TRBD1
DNA: TGTGCCAGCAGCCAAGCCTCGGGACAGACTAATGAAAAACTGTTTTTT
CDR3: CASSQASGQTNEKLFF

size: once
length: 16
V: TRBV27
J: TRBJ1-5
D: TRBD1
DNA: TGTGCCAGCAGGACCGGGACAGGCAGATTCAATCAGCCCCAGCATTTT
CDR3: CASRTGTGRFNQPQHF

size: -
length: 17
V: TRBV4-3
J: TRBJ2-1
D: TRBD2
DNA: TGCGCCAGCAGCCAAAGCATAGCGGGGGTCTCCTACAATGAGCAGTTCTTC
CDR3: CASSQSIAGVSYNEQFF

size: -
length: 18
V: TRBV7-9
J: TRBJ2-3
D: -
DNA: TGTGCCAGCAGCTTAGGCCGCTGGGGTGGAGGGGCGGCAGATACGCAGTATTTT
CDR3: CASSLGRWGGGAADTQYF

size: -
length: 14
V: TRBV15
J: TRBJ2-7
D: TRBD1
DNA: TGTGCCACCAGCAGACGACAGGGGGAATACGAGCAGTACTTC
CDR3: CATSRRQGEYEQYF

size: -
length: 13
V: TRBV5-1
J: TRBJ2-7
D: -
DNA: TGCGCCAGCAGCACCGGACAGAGCTACGAGCAGTACTTC
CDR3: CASSTGQSYEQYF

size: once
length: 15
V: TRBV6-2/TRBV6-3
J: TRBJ1-5
D: -
DNA: TGTGCCAGCAGTTCTACGACACGGTTGAGTCAGCCCCAGCATTTT
CDR3: CASSSTTRLSQPQHF

size: -
length: 16
V: TRBV28
J: TRBJ2-4
D: TRBD2
DNA: TGTGCCAGCAGTCAAAAACTAGCGTTAGCCAAAAACATTCAGTACTTC
CDR3: CASSQKLALAKNIQYF

size: few
length: 18
V: TRBV11-3
J: TRBJ1-6
D: TRBD1
DNA: TGTGCCAGCAGCCTTACCCCACAGGGGGCTTCCTATAATTCACCCCTCCACTTT
CDR3: CASSLTPQGASYNSPLHF